Included here is one T cell receptor beta chain sequence, with context. The data were obtained in a study of blood T cell repertoires in COVID-19. On the study more broadly: The analysed material was cDNA or gDNA that came from T cells, B-cell-depleted T cells, or PBMCs.

The repertoire was sequenced with immunoSEQ multiplex PCR; TCRdb's copy has only in-frame clones and lacks some. The table has more than 150,000 clones, roughly 81% seen once. Seattle's enrolled individuals joined amid active infection and were then monitored longitudinally. V gave up 4 bases and J gave up 4 bases; unmatched junction bases: 2. Germline CDR1 and CDR2: SQVTM and ANQGSEA. The CDR3 runs 12 residues. Sequencing used peripheral blood. The chain joins TRBV29-1 to TRBJ2-3; 7 bases line up with TRBD1. This sequence originates from a woman of 80 years or more with COVID-19, enrolled during active disease. CDR3 nucleotides: TGCAGCGTTGGACAGGGTCCAGATACGCAGTATTTT. Its protein product is CSVGQGPDTQYF.